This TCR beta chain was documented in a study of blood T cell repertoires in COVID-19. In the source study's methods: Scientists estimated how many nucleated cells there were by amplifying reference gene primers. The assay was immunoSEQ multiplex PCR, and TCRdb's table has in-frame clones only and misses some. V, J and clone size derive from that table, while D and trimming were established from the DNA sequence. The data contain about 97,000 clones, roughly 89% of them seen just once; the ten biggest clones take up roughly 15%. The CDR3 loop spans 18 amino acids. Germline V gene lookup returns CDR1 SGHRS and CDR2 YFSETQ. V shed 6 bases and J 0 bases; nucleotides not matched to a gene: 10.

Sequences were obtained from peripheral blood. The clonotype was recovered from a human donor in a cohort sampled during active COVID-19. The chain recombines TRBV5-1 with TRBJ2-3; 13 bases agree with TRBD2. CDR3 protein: CASMPGLAGWGSTDTQYF. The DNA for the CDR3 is TGCGCCAGCATGCCGGGACTAGCGGGGTGGGGTAGCACAGATACGCAGTATTTT.